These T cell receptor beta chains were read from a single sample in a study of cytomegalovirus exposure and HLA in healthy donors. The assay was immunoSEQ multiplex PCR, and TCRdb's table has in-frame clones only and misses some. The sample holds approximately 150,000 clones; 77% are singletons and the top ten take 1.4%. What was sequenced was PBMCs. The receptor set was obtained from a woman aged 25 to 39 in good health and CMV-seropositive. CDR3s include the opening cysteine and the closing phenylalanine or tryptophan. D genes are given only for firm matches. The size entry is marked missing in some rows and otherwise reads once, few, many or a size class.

CDR3 protein: CASSPGTGDTGELFF
CDR3 DNA: TGTGCCAGCTCACCAGGGACAGGAGACACCGGGGAGCTGTTTTTT
D gene: TRBD1
V gene: TRBV18
J gene: TRBJ2-2
clone size: -

CDR3 protein: CASSLGTSGNEQFF
CDR3 DNA: TGTGCCAGCAGTTTAGGGACTAGCGGCAATGAGCAGTTCTTC
D gene: TRBD2
V gene: TRBV27
J gene: TRBJ2-1
clone size: -

CDR3 protein: CASSSTSGTWVTDTQYF
CDR3 DNA: TGTGCCAGCAGCTCGACTAGCGGGACATGGGTCACAGATACGCAGTATTTT
D gene: TRBD2
V gene: TRBV7-2
J gene: TRBJ2-3
clone size: once

CDR3 protein: CSVSEVLAASTDTQYF
CDR3 DNA: TGCAGCGTCTCAGAGGTGCTAGCGGCTAGCACAGATACGCAGTATTTT
D gene: TRBD2
V gene: TRBV29-1
J gene: TRBJ2-3
clone size: -

CDR3 protein: CASGLAPGLAGRSTDTQYF
CDR3 DNA: TGTGCTAGTGGTTTGGCTCCGGGACTAGCGGGGAGGAGCACAGATACGCAGTATTTT
D gene: TRBD2
V gene: TRBV12-5
J gene: TRBJ2-3
clone size: -

CDR3 protein: CASKSPHLSGNTIYF
CDR3 DNA: TGTGCCAGCAAAAGTCCACATCTCTCTGGAAACACCATATATTTT
D gene: -
V gene: TRBV6-5
J gene: TRBJ1-3
clone size: -

CDR3 protein: CASSIVSRGTEAFF
CDR3 DNA: TGTGCCAGTAGTATAGTATCTAGAGGCACTGAAGCTTTCTTT
D gene: -
V gene: TRBV19
J gene: TRBJ1-1
clone size: -

CDR3 protein: CASSSMSRDNNEQFF
CDR3 DNA: TGTGCCAGCAGCTCCATGTCGCGGGATAACAATGAGCAGTTCTTC
D gene: -
V gene: TRBV11-2
J gene: TRBJ2-1
clone size: -

CDR3 protein: CASSRNRGSYNSPLHF
CDR3 DNA: TGTGCCAGCAGCCGAAACAGGGGCTCCTATAATTCACCCCTCCACTTT
D gene: TRBD1
V gene: TRBV28
J gene: TRBJ1-6
clone size: few

CDR3 protein: CSHSYNEQFF
CDR3 DNA: TGCAGCCATTCCTACAATGAGCAGTTCTTC
D gene: -
V gene: TRBV29-1
J gene: TRBJ2-1
clone size: -

CDR3 protein: CASTDTLAFSYEQYF
CDR3 DNA: TGTGCCAGCACCGACACTCTAGCGTTCTCCTACGAGCAGTACTTC
D gene: -
V gene: TRBV6-1
J gene: TRBJ2-7
clone size: -

CDR3 protein: CASSRGRAGELFF
CDR3 DNA: TGTGCCAGCAGTAGGGGGAGGGCTGGGGAGCTGTTTTTT
D gene: -
V gene: TRBV7-8
J gene: TRBJ2-2
clone size: -

CDR3 protein: CASSQAGGTGNTIYF
CDR3 DNA: TGCGCCAGCAGCCAAGCGGGAGGTACTGGAAACACCATATATTTT
D gene: -
V gene: TRBV4-1
J gene: TRBJ1-3
clone size: -

CDR3 protein: CASSLSGGVTEAFF
CDR3 DNA: TGTGCCAGCAGCTTGTCAGGGGGTGTCACTGAAGCTTTCTTT
D gene: TRBD1
V gene: TRBV7-3
J gene: TRBJ1-1
clone size: -

CDR3 protein: CASSEGLAGGPDTQYF
CDR3 DNA: TGTGCCAGCAGTGAGGGACTAGCGGGAGGGCCAGATACGCAGTATTTT
D gene: TRBD2
V gene: TRBV6-1
J gene: TRBJ2-3
clone size: -

CDR3 protein: CASRGQGSNEQFF
CDR3 DNA: TGTGCCAGCAGGGGACAGGGAAGCAATGAGCAGTTCTTC
D gene: TRBD1
V gene: TRBV28
J gene: TRBJ2-1
clone size: -

CDR3 protein: CASMERGRRNQPQHF
CDR3 DNA: TGTGCCAGCATGGAGAGGGGGCGACGCAATCAGCCCCAGCATTTT
D gene: TRBD1
V gene: TRBV28
J gene: TRBJ1-5
clone size: -

CDR3 protein: CASNEQRGARGYTF
CDR3 DNA: TGTGCCAGCAACGAACAGCGGGGGGCACGGGGCTACACCTTC
D gene: -
V gene: TRBV13
J gene: TRBJ1-2
clone size: -

CDR3 protein: CSATTGFEQYF
CDR3 DNA: TGCAGTGCTACGACAGGGTTCGAGCAGTACTTC
D gene: TRBD1
V gene: TRBV20-1
J gene: TRBJ2-7
clone size: -

CDR3 protein: CASSGGTGGGQPQHF
CDR3 DNA: TGTGCCAGCAGTGGTGGGACAGGGGGCGGCCAGCCCCAGCATTTT
D gene: TRBD1
V gene: TRBV27
J gene: TRBJ1-5
clone size: -

CDR3 protein: CASSLGAPIRTQYF
CDR3 DNA: TGCGCCAGCAGCTTGGGAGCGCCAATCCGGACCCAGTACTTC
D gene: -
V gene: TRBV5-1
J gene: TRBJ2-5
clone size: -

CDR3 protein: CASSDLDRAQYF
CDR3 DNA: TGCGCCAGCAGTGATTTAGACCGGGCCCAGTACTTC
D gene: -
V gene: TRBV10-2
J gene: TRBJ2-5
clone size: -

CDR3 protein: CASSYPEASSGNTIYF
CDR3 DNA: TGTGCCAGCAGTTACCCAGAGGCGAGCTCTGGAAACACCATATATTTT
D gene: -
V gene: TRBV6-6
J gene: TRBJ1-3
clone size: -

CDR3 protein: CASRDNTDTQYF
CDR3 DNA: TGTGCCAGCCGGGACAACACAGATACGCAGTATTTT
D gene: -
V gene: TRBV27
J gene: TRBJ2-3
clone size: few